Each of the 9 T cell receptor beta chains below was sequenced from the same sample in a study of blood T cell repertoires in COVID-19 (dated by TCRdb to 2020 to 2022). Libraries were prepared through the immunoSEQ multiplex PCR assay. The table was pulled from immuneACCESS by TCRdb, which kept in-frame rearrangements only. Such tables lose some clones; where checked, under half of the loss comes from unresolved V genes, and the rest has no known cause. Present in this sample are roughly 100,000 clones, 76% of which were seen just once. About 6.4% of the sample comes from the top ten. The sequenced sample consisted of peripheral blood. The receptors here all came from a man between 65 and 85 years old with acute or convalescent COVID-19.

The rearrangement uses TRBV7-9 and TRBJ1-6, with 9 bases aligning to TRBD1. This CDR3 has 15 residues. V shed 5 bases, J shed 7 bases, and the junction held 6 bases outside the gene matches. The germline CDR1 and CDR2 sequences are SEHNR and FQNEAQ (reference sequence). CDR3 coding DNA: TGTGCCAGCAGCCAGGATGACAGGGGGAATTCACCCCTCCACTTT. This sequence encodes CASSQDDRGNSPLHF.

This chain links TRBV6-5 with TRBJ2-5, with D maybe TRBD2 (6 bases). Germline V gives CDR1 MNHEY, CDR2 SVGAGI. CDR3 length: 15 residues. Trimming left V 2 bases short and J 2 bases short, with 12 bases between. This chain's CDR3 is CASSYMWGGQETQYF. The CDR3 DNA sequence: TGTGCCAGCAGTTACATGTGGGGAGGACAAGAGACCCAGTACTTC.

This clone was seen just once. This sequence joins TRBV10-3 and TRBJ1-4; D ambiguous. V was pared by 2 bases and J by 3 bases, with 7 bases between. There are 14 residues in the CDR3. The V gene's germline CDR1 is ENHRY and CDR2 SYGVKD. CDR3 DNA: TGTGCCATCAGTGAGAAACAGTCTAATGAAAAACTGTTTTTT. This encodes CAISEKQSNEKLFF.

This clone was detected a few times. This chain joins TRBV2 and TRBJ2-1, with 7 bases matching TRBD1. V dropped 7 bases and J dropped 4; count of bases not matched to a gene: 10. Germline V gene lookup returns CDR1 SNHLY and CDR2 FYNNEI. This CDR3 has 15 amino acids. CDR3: CASTRRETGYNEQFF. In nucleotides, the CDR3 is TGTGCCAGCACCCGAAGGGAGACAGGGTACAATGAGCAGTTCTTC. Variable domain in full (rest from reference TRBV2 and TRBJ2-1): EPEVTQTPSHQVTQMGQEVILRCVPISNHLYFYWYRQILGQKVEFLVSFYNNEISEKSEIFDDQFSVERPDGSNFTLKIRSTKLEDSAMYFCASTRRETGYNEQFFGPGTRLTVL.

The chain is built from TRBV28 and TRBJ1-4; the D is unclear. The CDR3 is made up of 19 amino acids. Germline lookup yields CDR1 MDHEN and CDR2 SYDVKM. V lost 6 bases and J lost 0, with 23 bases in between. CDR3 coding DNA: TGTGCCAGCAGCTTAAATTTGCCTGTACTACCCTCAACTAATGAAAAACTGTTTTTT. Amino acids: CASSLNLPVLPSTNEKLFF.

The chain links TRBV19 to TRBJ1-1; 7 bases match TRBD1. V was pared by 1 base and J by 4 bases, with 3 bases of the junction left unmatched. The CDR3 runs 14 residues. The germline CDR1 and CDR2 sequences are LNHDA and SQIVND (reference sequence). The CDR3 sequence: CASSIGQGGTEAFF. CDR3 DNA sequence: TGTGCCAGTAGTATAGGACAGGGCGGCACTGAAGCTTTCTTT.

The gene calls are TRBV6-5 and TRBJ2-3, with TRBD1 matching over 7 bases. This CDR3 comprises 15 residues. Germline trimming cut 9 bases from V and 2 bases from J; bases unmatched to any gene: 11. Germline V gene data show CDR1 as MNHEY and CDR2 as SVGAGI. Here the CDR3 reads CASLKGQTVTDTQYF. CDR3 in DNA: TGTGCCAGTCTAAAGGGACAGACAGTCACAGATACGCAGTATTTT.

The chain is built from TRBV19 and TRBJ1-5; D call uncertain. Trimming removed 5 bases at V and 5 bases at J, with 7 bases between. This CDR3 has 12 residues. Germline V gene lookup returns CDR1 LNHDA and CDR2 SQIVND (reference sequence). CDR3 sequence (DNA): TGTGCCAGTAGTGAACTTCATCAGCCCCAGCATTTT. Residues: CASSELHQPQHF.

The CDR3 sequence is CASSRQGGGNEQFF. Here the CDR3 DNA reads TGTGCCAGTTCTCGACAGGGAGGTGGCAATGAGCAGTTCTTC. The chain combines TRBV19 with TRBJ2-1; D is possibly TRBD1 (7 bases). The CDR3 is made up of 14 amino acids. Germline V gene data show CDR1 as LNHDA and CDR2 as SQIVND (reference sequence). Trimming left V 8 bases short and J 6 bases short, with 17 bases between.